The T cell receptor (beta chain) described here comes from a study of blood T cell repertoires in COVID-19. V shed 6 bases and J 3 bases; nucleotides not matched to a gene: 5. CDR1 and CDR2 from the germline V gene are MNHEY and SVGAGI. This CDR3 is 14 amino acids long. The repertoire was sequenced with immunoSEQ multiplex PCR; TCRdb's copy has only in-frame clones and lacks some. Among about 270,000 clones listed, around 86% were seen once. Sequencing was carried out using peripheral blood. This TCR was recovered from a man between 40 and 49 years old with active or convalescent COVID-19. This chain connects TRBV6-5 to TRBJ1-5, with 7 bases that match TRBD1. CDR3 region: CASRRQGVNQPQHF. The CDR3 DNA reads TGTGCCAGCAGGAGACAGGGAGTCAATCAGCCCCAGCATTTT.